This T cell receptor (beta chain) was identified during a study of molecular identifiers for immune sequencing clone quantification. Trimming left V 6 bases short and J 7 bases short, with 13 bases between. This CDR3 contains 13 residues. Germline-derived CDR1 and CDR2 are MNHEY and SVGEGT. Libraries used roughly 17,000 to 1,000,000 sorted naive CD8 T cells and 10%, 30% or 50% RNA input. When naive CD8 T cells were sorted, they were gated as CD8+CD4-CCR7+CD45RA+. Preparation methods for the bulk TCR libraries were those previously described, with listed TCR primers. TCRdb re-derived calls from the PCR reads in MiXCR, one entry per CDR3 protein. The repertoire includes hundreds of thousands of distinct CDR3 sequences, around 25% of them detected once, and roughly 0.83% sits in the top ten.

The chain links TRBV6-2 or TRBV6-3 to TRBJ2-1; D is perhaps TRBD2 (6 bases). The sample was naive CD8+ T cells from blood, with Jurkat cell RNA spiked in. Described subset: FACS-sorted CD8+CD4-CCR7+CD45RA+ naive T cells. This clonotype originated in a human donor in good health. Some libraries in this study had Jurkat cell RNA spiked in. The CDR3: CASRVGRRNEQFF. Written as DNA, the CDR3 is TGTGCCAGCAGGGTGGGGAGGCGGAATGAGCAGTTCTTC.